This T cell receptor (beta chain) was sequenced during a study of shared T cell receptors in the human thymus. This CDR3 region has 15 residues. CDR1 SGHAT and CDR2 FQNNGV come from the germline V gene. V was clipped by 0 bases and J by 4 bases; unmatched bases: 5. Method: immunoSEQ multiplex PCR; TCRdb's copy keeps in-frame clones and lacks some. Of fewer than 700,000 clones listed, around nine tenths are singletons. These data were also reused for a study on human thymus T cells. That work contributes: Among unrelated individuals, related research reported thymic repertoires that overlapped highly.

The TCR was taken from a boy in the first two years of life with a congenital heart defect. The sequenced sample consisted of thymocytes. This chain links TRBV11-2 with TRBJ2-7, with 8 nucleotides matching TRBD1. The CDR3 here is CASSLDWTGRYEQYF. CDR3 nucleotide sequence: TGTGCCAGCAGCTTAGATTGGACAGGGCGATACGAGCAGTACTTC.